These 20 T cell receptor beta chains were sequenced from one sample in a study of blood T cell repertoires in COVID-19. Produced via immunoSEQ multiplex PCR; TCRdb's table is partial and in-frame only. The repertoire consists of 200,000 to 250,000 clones, with about 80% occurring once and the leading ten covering about 2%. Material for sequencing was peripheral blood. The source of these receptors is a young man who had recovered from COVID-19.

The genes are TRBV7-8 and TRBJ2-7; 7 nucleotides align to TRBD1. The CDR3 is 16 residues long. The V gene's germline CDR1 is SGHVS and CDR2 FQNEAQ. V shed 1 base and J 4 bases; nucleotides not matched to a gene: 10. CDR3 nucleotides: TGTGCCAGCAGCTTAGGAGGACGACAGGGCGGATACGAGCAGTACTTC. Protein: CASSLGGRQGGYEQYF.

The chain has TRBV10-1 and TRBJ2-2, with a tentative D call TRBD1 (5 bases). V was pared by 2 bases and J by 4 bases, with 8 bases between. The CDR3 consists of 14 residues. The germline V gene encodes CDR1 WNHNN and CDR2 SYGVQD (reference sequence). The CDR3 DNA is TGCGCCAGCAGTGAGGACAGTATCACCGGGGAGCTGTTTTTT. This sequence encodes CASSEDSITGELFF.

V and J are TRBV6-1 and TRBJ2-7; 13 bases are a match to TRBD2. Germline CDR1 reads MNHNS; CDR2 reads SASEGT. V shed 3 bases, J shed 2 bases, and the junction held 7 bases outside the gene matches. The CDR3 loop spans 17 amino acids. CDR3 sequence (DNA): TGTGCCAGCAGTGATACCTGGGGACTAGCGGGGCCCTACGAGCAGTACGTC. Its translation: CASSDTWGLAGPYEQYV.

This clone was seen a handful of times. The genes are TRBV4-1 and TRBJ2-7, with D possibly being TRBD1 (6 bases). This CDR3 region has 13 residues. The germline CDR1 and CDR2 sequences are MGHRA and YSYEKL. The ends were cut back, 4 bases at V and 5 bases at J, with 12 bases in the middle. In DNA, the CDR3 is TGCGCCAGCAGCCGAACAGGGACGGACGAGCAGTACGTC. The encoded protein is CASSRTGTDEQYV.

In the case of this clone: Relative to the germline gene, one junction end is altered; a read error may explain this. The V call is TRBV7-6, the J call TRBJ1-1, with D tentatively TRBD1 (6 bases). Germline V lookup: CDR1 SGHVS, CDR2 FNYEAQ. The CDR3 has 18 residues. CDR3 nucleotide sequence: TGTGCCAGCAGTACCGACAGGCGCCGTTTCGATCGGAACGCTGAAGCTTTCTTT. Protein product: CASSTDRRRFDRNAEAFF.

The chain uses TRBV3-1 (or the pseudogene TRBV3-2) and TRBJ2-7; 9 bases agree with TRBD1. The CDR3 contains 18 residues. Germline-derived CDR1 and CDR2 are LGHDT and YNNKEL (reference sequence). V was clipped by 5 bases and J by 3 bases; unmatched bases: 17. The DNA of the CDR3 is TGTGCCAGCAGCTCAATCGCCCCCAGCCGGGACAGGGACTACGAGCAGTACTTC. Protein product: CASSSIAPSRDRDYEQYF.

This rearrangement joins TRBV2 to TRBJ1-5; no clear D. The CDR3 covers 15 residues. V was pared by 5 bases and J by 0 bases, with 11 bases between. Germline CDR1 SNHLY, CDR2 FYNNEI. The CDR3 region has the DNA TGTGCCAGCAGTCGGGAAGGAGATAGCAATCAGCCCCAGCATTTT. Amino acids: CASSREGDSNQPQHF. The full variable domain, completed using reference TRBV2 and TRBJ1-5, is EPEVTQTPSHQVTQMGQEVILRCVPISNHLYFYWYRQILGQKVEFLVSFYNNEISEKSEIFDDQFSVERPDGSNFTLKIRSTKLEDSAMYFCASSREGDSNQPQHFGDGTRLSIL.

This chain uses TRBV28 with TRBJ2-5; D ambiguous. V was shortened by 5 bases and J by 3 bases, with 4 bases between the two germline ends. Germline CDR1 reads MDHEN; CDR2 reads SYDVKM. The CDR3 runs 11 residues. The CDR3 region is CASSPEETQYF. CDR3 in DNA: TGTGCCAGCAGTCCCGAAGAGACCCAGTACTTC. Variable domain in full (rest from reference TRBV28 and TRBJ2-5): DVKVTQSSRYLVKRTGEKVFLECVQDMDHENMFWYRQDPGLGLRLIYFSYDVKMKEKGDIPEGYSVSREKKERFSLILESASTNQTSMYLCASSPEETQYFGPGTRLLVL.

J is TRBJ2-3 and V is TRBV10-3; D is possibly TRBD1 (6 bases). The germline gives CDR1 ENHRY, CDR2 SYGVKD. CDR3 length: 17 amino acids. Trimming pared 3 bases from V and 5 bases from J, leaving 21 bases between. The chain's CDR3 is CAISEVSWGQGRDTQYF. CDR3 nucleotide sequence: TGTGCCATCAGTGAAGTTTCTTGGGGCCAGGGGCGAGATACGCAGTATTTT.

This clone showed up just once. The rearrangement uses TRBV19 and TRBJ2-7, with D uncertain. The CDR3 is made up of 15 amino acids. V was shortened by 5 bases and J by 7 bases, with 21 bases between the two germline ends. The V gene's germline CDR1 is LNHDA and CDR2 SQIVND (reference sequence). The CDR3 here is CASSPPETRPWEQYF. DNA of the CDR3: TGTGCCAGTAGTCCTCCAGAAACCCGCCCCTGGGAGCAGTACTTC. Using reference TRBV19 and TRBJ2-7 for the parts outside the CDR3, the full variable domain is DGGITQSPKYLFRKEGQNVTLSCEQNLNHDAMYWYRQDPGQGLRLIYYSQIVNDFQKGDIAEGYSVSREKKESFPLTVTSAQKNPTAFYLCASSPPETRPWEQYFGPGTRLTVT.

The V call is TRBV18, the J call TRBJ2-3; TRBD2 might be the D (5 bases). The length of the CDR3 is 14 residues. Trimming pared 4 bases from V and 4 bases from J, leaving 12 bases between. Per germline, CDR1 KGHSH and CDR2 LQKENI. The CDR3 DNA reads as TGTGCCAGCTCACTACTAGATCGGCCAGATACGCAGTATTTT. Translating gives CASSLLDRPDTQYF.

V gene TRBV6-5 combines with J gene TRBJ2-5; D is possibly TRBD1 (5 bases). Germline V lookup: CDR1 MNHEY, CDR2 SVGAGI. The CDR3 has 13 amino acids. With 5 bases removed from V and 4 bases from J, the gap between germline ends came to 11 bases. The CDR3, as DNA: TGTGCCAGCAGTACATACCAGGGAGAGACCCAGTACTTC. This encodes CASSTYQGETQYF.

The CDR3 loop reads CASSSRSGGDSYGYTF. The CDR3 region has the DNA TGTGCCAGTAGTTCCCGGTCGGGGGGCGATAGCTATGGCTACACCTTC. V and J are TRBV19 and TRBJ1-2; the D gene is possibly TRBD1 (6 bases). Germline lookup yields CDR1 LNHDA and CDR2 SQIVND (reference sequence). V was pared by 5 bases and J by 4 bases, with 20 bases between. The CDR3 consists of 16 residues.

This chain links TRBV7-6 with TRBJ2-5; 10 nucleotides match TRBD1. V was pared by 5 bases and J by 7 bases, with 16 bases of the junction left unmatched. Germline V gives CDR1 SGHVS, CDR2 FNYEAQ. The CDR3 consists of 17 residues. Written as DNA, the CDR3 is TGTGCCAGCAGCCTTATGGGGGGGGGACAGGGGCCTTCGACCCAGTACTTC. This sequence encodes CASSLMGGGQGPSTQYF.

The gene calls are TRBV7-2 and TRBJ2-3; D not resolved. The CDR3 spans 12 residues. Trimming shortened V by 5 bases and J by 2 bases, and 5 bases separated the two germline ends. CDR1 is SGHTA and CDR2 is FQGNSA in the germline V gene. The CDR3 nucleotides are TGTGCCAGCAGCCGACTCACAGATACGCAGTATTTT. Translation gives CASSRLTDTQYF.

This rearrangement joins TRBV6-5 to TRBJ2-7; D uncertain. The CDR3 covers 13 residues. The V gene lost 2 bases and the J gene lost 6 bases, with 11 bases spanning the gap. Germline loops: CDR1 MNHEY, CDR2 SVGAGI. The chain's CDR3 is CASSYNTPGEQYF. CDR3 in DNA: TGTGCCAGCAGTTACAACACCCCTGGCGAGCAGTACTTC.

V and J are TRBV5-8 and TRBJ1-5, with D possibly matching TRBD1 (6 bases). Trimming pared 5 bases from V and 4 bases from J, leaving 13 bases between. The V gene's germline CDR1 is SGHTS and CDR2 YDEGEE. This CDR3 has 14 residues. In DNA form, the CDR3 reads TGTGCCAGCAGTCAGGACAGTCCAAATCAGCCCCAGCATTTT. This codes for CASSQDSPNQPQHF.

This chain joins TRBV9 and TRBJ1-3; D is perhaps TRBD1 (5 bases). Between the trimmed V and J ends, which lost 4 bases and 8 bases, there was a span of 13 bases. CDR3 length: 13 residues. The germline V gene has CDR1 SGDLS and CDR2 YYNGEE. The CDR3 here is CASSFQGLDTIYF. The CDR3 coding sequence is TGTGCCAGCAGCTTTCAGGGCCTGGACACCATATATTTT.

This clone was seen once. Here the CDR3 DNA reads TGCGCCAGCAGCTTGGGGCTAGCGGTCCAAGAGACCCAGTACTTC. Its protein product is CASSLGLAVQETQYF. The V gene is TRBV5-1, the J gene TRBJ2-5; the match to TRBD2 covers 7 bases. V shed 0 bases and J 1 base; nucleotides not matched to a gene: 3. This CDR3 has 15 residues. Germline assignment: CDR1 SGHRS and CDR2 YFSETQ.

V usage is TRBV7-2 and J usage is TRBJ2-7, with 11 nucleotides matching TRBD1. Germline V lookup: CDR1 SGHTA, CDR2 FQGNSA. The CDR3 runs 17 residues. Germline trimming cut 5 bases from V and 3 bases from J; bases unmatched to any gene: 12. CDR3: CASSLGPAGQGVYEQYF. CDR3 coding DNA: TGTGCCAGCAGCCTAGGGCCTGCGGGACAGGGGGTCTACGAGCAGTACTTC.